This T cell receptor beta chain was profiled in a study of blood T cell repertoires in COVID-19. Overall study context: COVID-19 samples from acute and convalescent phases originated in the United States, Italy and Spain. From T cells, B-cell-depleted T cells, or PBMCs came the material, which was cDNA or gDNA.

The germline V gene encodes CDR1 SGHRS and CDR2 YFSETQ. Between the trimmed V and J ends, which lost 3 bases and 6 bases, there was a span of 28 bases. This CDR3 is built from 19 residues. Original processing methods: Estimates of nucleated cell counts were drawn from the amplification of reference gene primers. Sequencing was performed with immunoSEQ multiplex PCR; in TCRdb, only in-frame clones are kept and a portion is missing. V and J calls and clone size are copied from that table; D and trimming were computed from the DNA. The sample holds around 110,000 clones, approximately 86% seen once. This chain connects TRBV5-1 to TRBJ2-1, with TRBD1 as a possible D gene (5 bases). Input material: peripheral blood. This receptor was identified in a man in his forties with acute or convalescent COVID-19. The CDR3: CASSSTLSGIRLKLNEQFF. As DNA, the CDR3 is TGCGCCAGCAGCTCCACTTTGTCAGGGATCCGACTCAAACTCAATGAGCAGTTCTTC.